The 19 T cell receptor beta chains in this list originate from one sample, sequenced in a study of T cells in Graves' hyperthyroidism and ophthalmopathy. Authors of the study amplified TCR beta CDR3 regions from RNA transcripts. Researchers ran a first-round RT-PCR on the TCR CDR3 using the HTBI primer set. Using its own MiXCR run on the multiplex PCR reads, TCRdb lists one record per CDR3 protein. The sample shows roughly 400,000 distinct CDR3 sequences, over 12% of them seen only once. Sequenced input: blood. The receptors were gathered from a man in his forties or fifties with Graves' ophthalmopathy.

This clonotype was found a few times. The chain is built from TRBV5-5 and TRBJ2-1; a weak D match, TRBD2 (5 bases). Trimming cost V 4 bases and J 3 bases, with 17 bases left between them. This CDR3 is 16 amino acids long. Per the germline V gene, CDR1 is SGHKS and CDR2 is YYEKEE (reference sequence). The CDR3: CASSLAGEIIYNEQFF. The CDR3 DNA follows: TGTGCCAGCAGCCTTGCTGGGGAGATTATCTACAATGAGCAGTTCTTC.

The rearrangement links TRBV29-1 to TRBJ1-2; D is unclear. Germline loops: CDR1 SQVTM, CDR2 ANQGSEA. V lost 4 bases and J lost 4, with 10 bases in between. The CDR3 has 12 residues. CDR3 protein: CSVGSTAYGYTF. The CDR3 DNA is TGCAGCGTTGGTAGCACCGCCTATGGCTACACCTTC.

This clonotype occurred many times. The chain is built from TRBV6-2 or TRBV6-3 and TRBJ2-5; D uncertain. CDR3 size: 14 residues. Between the trimmed V and J ends, which lost 0 bases and 5 bases, there was a span of 10 bases. Germline V lookup: CDR1 MNHEY, CDR2 SVGEGT. CDR3 amino acids: CASSYSSGRETQYF. Here the CDR3 DNA reads TGTGCCAGCAGTTACTCATCGGGTAGGGAGACCCAGTACTTC.

The chain joins TRBV20-1 to TRBJ2-1, with a weak D call TRBD2 (6 bases). V gave up 6 bases and J gave up 7 bases, with 16 bases separating them. The CDR3 length is 13 residues. Germline V gene sequence: CDR1 DFQATT, CDR2 SNEGSKA (reference sequence). This CDR3 is CSAQRLGGNEQFF. The DNA of the CDR3 is TGCAGTGCCCAGAGACTAGGAGGGAATGAGCAGTTCTTC.

This clonotype has at least ten counts. The rearrangement uses TRBV3-1 and TRBJ1-1; D may be TRBD1 (6 bases). The CDR3 totals 14 residues. Trimming pared 1 base from V and 5 bases from J, leaving 11 bases between. Germline lookup yields CDR1 LGHDT and CDR2 YNNKEL (reference sequence). The CDR3 region is CASSQVAGETEAFF. CDR3 nucleotides: TGTGCCAGCAGCCAAGTTGCAGGGGAGACTGAAGCTTTCTTT.

This clonotype was counted at least ten times. This chain connects TRBV28 to TRBJ2-7, with TRBD2 identical over 7 bases. CDR1 is MDHEN, CDR2 SYDVKM, per germline. J was trimmed by 5 bases and V by 11 bases; bases with no gene match: 9. The CDR3 has 12 amino acids. CDR3 coding DNA: TGTGCCGGGGGGGAGGGCCGCCACGAGCAGTACTTC. It encodes CAGGEGRHEQYF.

This clonotype was observed at least ten times. The rearrangement joins TRBV19 to TRBJ1-6; D gene uncertain. Germline V lookup: CDR1 LNHDA, CDR2 SQIVND (reference sequence). The CDR3 runs to 12 residues. V lost 10 bases to trimming and J lost 7 bases, with 11 bases between them. The CDR3 protein is CATKGWNSPLHF. CDR3 coding DNA: TGTGCCACTAAAGGGTGGAATTCACCCCTCCACTTT.

In this sample, this clonotype turned up a few times. The rearrangement links TRBV20-1 to TRBJ2-1, with TRBD2 identical over 11 bases. The V and J ends lost 7 bases and 0 bases, in that order; junction bases with no gene match: 14. This CDR3 is built from 18 residues. Germline V gene sequence: CDR1 DFQATT, CDR2 SNEGSKA (reference sequence). The CDR3 sequence: CSVGYGGTSGYSYNEQFF. The DNA for the CDR3 is TGCAGTGTCGGATACGGCGGGACTAGCGGTTACTCCTACAATGAGCAGTTCTTC.

This clonotype was seen at least ten times. This rearrangement joins TRBV27 to TRBJ2-3, with a tentative D call TRBD2 (5 bases). Trimming pared 3 bases from V and 5 bases from J, leaving 12 bases between. The CDR3 extends over 14 amino acids. The germline V gene encodes CDR1 MNHEY and CDR2 SMNVEV (reference sequence). CDR3 sequence: CASSFLDEGDTQYF. For the CDR3, the DNA is TGTGCCAGCAGTTTCCTCGACGAGGGAGATACGCAGTATTTT.

The table lists this clonotype with many counts. The gene calls are TRBV6-5 and TRBJ1-6, with 7 bases identical to TRBD1. The CDR3 runs to 15 residues. The V gene end was trimmed by 7 bases and the J gene end by 7 bases; junction bases not matched to a gene: 10. CDR1 and CDR2 from the germline V gene are MNHEY and SVGAGI. CDR3 DNA: TGTGCCAGCAAAGCAGAGGGGGCGCGGAATTCACCCCTCCACTTT. Its protein is CASKAEGARNSPLHF.

This sequence joins TRBV7-8 and TRBJ2-1, with a possible D match to TRBD1 (5 bases). This CDR3 is 13 amino acids long. From germline, CDR1 is SGHVS and CDR2 FQNEAQ. Trimming cost V 5 bases and J 12 bases, with 17 bases left between them. CDR3 residues: CASSASLSGMQFF. CDR3 coding DNA: TGTGCCAGCAGCGCCTCATTATCAGGGATGCAGTTCTTC.

The chain recombines TRBV5-1 with TRBJ2-1; D unresolved. Per germline, CDR1 SGHRS and CDR2 YFSETQ. The length of the CDR3 is 12 residues. Trimming left V 4 bases short and J 8 bases short, with 10 bases between. Here the CDR3 DNA reads TGCGCCAGCAGCCCGAGGTCGGATGAGCAGTTCTTC. As protein: CASSPRSDEQFF.

A note on this clonotype: The conserved closing phenylalanine or tryptophan is absent in this CDR3, likely reflecting a read error. The chain links TRBV19 to TRBJ1-5, with unresolved D. The CDR3 extends over 13 amino acids. CDR1 and CDR2 (germline): LNHDA, SQIVND (reference sequence). The V and J ends lost 5 bases and 4 bases respectively, with 9 bases between them. This CDR3 is CASSPRGNQPQHS. Written as DNA, the CDR3 is TGTGCCAGTAGTCCCCGGGGAAATCAGCCCCAGCATTCT.

This clonotype was observed many times. CDR3 sequence (DNA): TGTGCCAGCAGCTCCCGGACAGGGATCAGCTCCTACGAGCAGTACTTC. Amino acids: CASSSRTGISSYEQYF. V gene TRBV28 combines with J gene TRBJ2-7, with 8 bases fitting TRBD1. The CDR3 has 16 amino acids. Germline V lookup: CDR1 MDHEN, CDR2 SYDVKM. Trimming cost V 6 bases and J 0 bases; bases outside gene matches: 10.

This clonotype was seen many times. The chain joins TRBV12-3 or TRBV12-4 to TRBJ2-5, with TRBD1 matching 7 bases. There are 14 residues in the CDR3. The V gene end was trimmed by 6 bases and the J gene end by 1 base; junction bases not matched to a gene: 5. CDR3 protein: CASRSGTVQETQYF. The CDR3 DNA follows: TGTGCCAGCAGGTCCGGGACAGTCCAAGAGACCCAGTACTTC.

This sequence joins TRBV25-1 and TRBJ1-1; D is uncertain. The V end lost 7 bases, the J end lost 1 base, and 10 bases lay between the germline ends. CDR1 is MGHDK, CDR2 SYGVNS, per germline. CDR3 length: 13 residues. CDR3 loop: CASMAGSNTEAFF. CDR3 bases: TGTGCCAGCATGGCGGGGTCGAACACTGAAGCTTTCTTT.

This sequence joins TRBV4-2 and TRBJ1-6, with D perhaps TRBD1 (6 bases). This CDR3 spans 15 amino acids. V dropped 5 bases and J dropped 8 bases, with 16 bases sitting between them. Germline V gene sequence: CDR1 LGHNA, CDR2 YNFKEQ. CDR3 sequence reads: CASSNRALYDSPLHF. In nucleotides, the CDR3 is TGTGCCAGCAGCAACAGGGCGTTGTATGATTCACCCCTCCACTTT.

This clonotype has at least ten counts. This sequence joins TRBV12-3 or TRBV12-4 and TRBJ1-2; no reliable D call. The CDR3 runs to 14 residues. V lost 6 bases and J lost 4, with 15 bases in between. CDR3 coding DNA: TGTGCCAGCAGCACAGAGACTTCAGGCTATGGCTACACCTTC. It codes for CASSTETSGYGYTF.

This clonotype appeared many times. The chain links TRBV6-1 to TRBJ2-5; D unclear. The CDR3 is 14 amino acids. Deletions cut 1 base from V and 6 bases from J, with 12 bases between. Germline V lookup: CDR1 MNHNS, CDR2 SASEGT. This CDR3 reads CASSEGVGSKTQYF. The CDR3 region has the DNA TGTGCCAGCAGTGAAGGGGTAGGGTCTAAGACCCAGTACTTC.